This TCR beta chain was retrieved from a study of cytomegalovirus exposure and HLA in healthy donors. Study-level information: An early data release held tens of millions of unique TCRs from HLA-typed donors.

V gave up 8 bases and J gave up 2 bases; unmatched junction bases: 9. Germline loops: CDR1 LNHDA, CDR2 SQIVND (reference sequence). This CDR3 has 15 amino acids. The PCR had 60 Vbeta and 13 Jbeta primers. Method: immunoSEQ multiplex PCR; TCRdb's copy keeps in-frame clones and lacks some. The repertoire holds 150,000 to 180,000 clones, with around 80% as singletons. The receptor's source is a woman in her thirties or forties in good health and CMV-seronegative. The sample consisted of PBMCs. This chain joins TRBV19 and TRBJ1-2; TRBD1 matches 9 bases. In nucleotides, the CDR3 is TGTGCCAGTCGTCCCGGGACAGGGACCAACTATGGCTACACCTTC. It encodes CASRPGTGTNYGYTF. Using reference TRBV19 and TRBJ1-2 for the parts outside the CDR3, the full variable domain is DGGITQSPKYLFRKEGQNVTLSCEQNLNHDAMYWYRQDPGQGLRLIYYSQIVNDFQKGDIAEGYSVSREKKESFPLTVTSAQKNPTAFYLCASRPGTGTNYGYTFGSGTRLTVV.